One sample yielded the 4 T cell receptor beta chains listed below, sequenced in a study of T cell responses to AZD1222 COVID-19 vaccine. TCRdb's table, derived via immunoSEQ multiplex PCR, lists solely in-frame clones and lacks some. This sample has under 100,000 clones, with roughly 88% found just once. This specimen was peripheral blood, taken on day 0 of AZD1222 vaccination. Receptor source: an adult in good health.

The genes are TRBV2 and TRBJ2-1; 8 bases line up with TRBD2. J lost 15 bases, V lost 5 bases, and 12 bases had no gene match. Germline CDR1 reads SNHLY; CDR2 reads FYNNEI. The CDR3 consists of 13 residues. DNA for the CDR3: TGTGCCAGCAGTTATTTTGAGGGGACTAGTGTGTTCTTC. This translates into CASSYFEGTSVFF.

The chain employs TRBV5-1 and TRBJ1-2; 7 nucleotides match TRBD1. The V gene's germline CDR1 is SGHRS and CDR2 YFSETQ. V shed 7 bases, J shed 2 bases, and the junction held 5 bases outside the gene matches. CDR3 size: 13 residues. The CDR3 DNA follows: TGCGCCAGCTCAGAGACAGGGAACTATGGCTACACCTTC. Translation: CASSETGNYGYTF.

V gene TRBV28 combines with J gene TRBJ2-7; 9 bases fit TRBD2. With 6 bases clipped from V and 3 bases from J, the junction kept 9 bases outside the gene matches. Germline V gene sequence: CDR1 MDHEN, CDR2 SYDVKM. CDR3 length: 15 amino acids. CDR3 nucleotide sequence: TGTGCCAGCAGGCCCCCAGGGACTAGCTACTACGAGCAGTACTTC. As protein: CASRPPGTSYYEQYF.

The rearrangement uses TRBV5-1 and TRBJ1-4; D call uncertain. The CDR3 is made up of 13 amino acids. Germline V gene sequence: CDR1 SGHRS, CDR2 YFSETQ. V lost 4 bases, J lost 8 bases, and 12 bases lay in between. The DNA for the CDR3 is TGCGCCAGCAGCCTGGGTACGGGGGAAAAACTGTTTTTT. Amino acid sequence: CASSLGTGEKLFF.